This entry lists 13 T cell receptor beta chains sequenced from one sample in a study of blood T cells in healthy people across ages. Through a sample-barcoded 5' primer and a J-beta primer mix, a second PCR was run for roughly 6 to 12 cycles. TCRdb re-derived calls from the 5' RACE reads in MiXCR, one entry per CDR3 protein. The table shows 800,000 to 950,000 distinct CDR3 sequences, with about 37% occurring only once. The sequencing input was blood. The receptors come from a man aged 18 to 29 in good health.

Many counts were recorded for this clonotype. One junction end does not reproduce the germline sequence, and a read error may be involved. CDR3 amino acids: CASSLGSGGAYNEQFF. Here the CDR3 DNA reads TGTGCCAGCAGCTTAGGGAGCGGGGGGGCCTACAATGAGCAGTTCTTC. The chain combines TRBV5-1 with TRBJ2-1, with 10 positions matching TRBD2. Germline CDR1 and CDR2: SGHRS and YFSETQ. CDR3 size: 16 residues.

Written as DNA, the CDR3 is TGCAGTGCTAGCACAGGGAAGACTGGCTACACCTTC. Its translation: CSASTGKTGYTF. The V gene is TRBV20-1, the J gene TRBJ1-2, with a tentative D call TRBD1 (6 bases). The CDR3 length is 12 residues. The germline V and J ends were trimmed by 3 bases and 7 bases, with 12 bases remaining between them. Germline assignment: CDR1 DFQATT and CDR2 SNEGSKA (reference sequence).

The chain recombines TRBV18 with TRBJ2-5; 8 nucleotides agree with TRBD2. CDR1 and CDR2 (germline): KGHSH, LQKENI. The V gene end was trimmed by 1 base and the J gene end by 1 base; junction bases not matched to a gene: 2. The CDR3 loop spans 15 amino acids. CDR3 in amino acids: CASSPLAGLQETQYF. CDR3 coding DNA: TGTGCCAGCTCACCACTAGCGGGACTCCAAGAGACCCAGTACTTC. The variable domain in full, with the rest retrieved from reference TRBV18 and TRBJ2-5, is NAGVMQNPRHLVRRRGQEARLRCSPMKGHSHVYWYRQLPEEGLKFMVYLQKENIIDESGMPKERFSAEFPKEGPSILRIQQVVRGDSAAYFCASSPLAGLQETQYFGPGTRLLVL.

This clonotype has just a few counts. The chain combines TRBV4-3 with TRBJ1-1; D gene uncertain. CDR1 LGHNA and CDR2 YSLEER come from the germline V gene. Trimming took 4 bases from V and 0 from J, leaving 9 bases between them. The CDR3 is made up of 14 amino acids. The CDR3: CASSPSSMNTEAFF. The CDR3 coding sequence is TGCGCCAGCAGCCCCAGTTCTATGAACACTGAAGCTTTCTTT.

This chain uses TRBV7-9 with TRBJ2-7; no reliable D call. This CDR3 has 13 residues. Trimming took 1 base from V and 5 from J, leaving 9 bases between them. Germline V gene lookup returns CDR1 SEHNR and CDR2 FQNEAQ (reference sequence). CDR3 sequence reads: CASSLVEVNEQYF. CDR3 coding DNA: TGTGCCAGCAGCTTAGTAGAAGTGAACGAGCAGTACTTC. Supplemented by reference TRBV7-9 and TRBJ2-7, the full variable domain reads DTGVSQNPRHKITKRGQNVTFRCDPISEHNRLYWYRQTLGQGPEFLTYFQNEAQLEKSRLLSDRFSAERPKGSFSTLEIQRTEQGDSAMYLCASSLVEVNEQYFGPGTRLTVT.

V gene TRBV6-5 combines with J gene TRBJ2-3; D ambiguous. Germline CDR1 and CDR2: MNHEY and SVGAGI. This CDR3 has 14 residues. Trimming pared 6 bases from V and 2 bases from J, leaving 12 bases between. The CDR3 reads CASRYGQNTDTQYF. DNA of the CDR3: TGTGCCAGCAGGTACGGGCAGAACACAGATACGCAGTATTTT.

The chain is built from TRBV12-3 or TRBV12-4 and TRBJ2-6; D perhaps matches TRBD1 (6 bases). This CDR3 is built from 16 residues. The ends were cut back, 2 bases at V and 0 bases at J, with 8 bases in the middle. CDR3 protein: CASSLRGNSGANVLTF. The CDR3 nucleotides are TGTGCCAGCAGTTTAAGGGGGAACTCTGGGGCCAACGTCCTGACTTTC.

On this clonotype itself: Germline and junction disagree at one end, which may indicate a read error. The chain uses TRBV5-1 and TRBJ2-3, with D perhaps TRBD2 (6 bases). Germline V gene data show CDR1 as SGHRS and CDR2 as YFSETQ. This CDR3 contains 14 residues. CDR3 DNA: TGCGCCCGCAGCTTGGCGGGCAGCGGGGATACGCAGTATTTT. Residues: CARSLAGSGDTQYF.

This chain joins TRBV30 and TRBJ2-1; a possible D gene is TRBD1 (5 bases). CDR1 and CDR2 (germline): GTSNPN, SVGIG (reference sequence). There are 14 residues in the CDR3. With 2 bases removed from V and 7 bases from J, the gap between germline ends came to 15 bases. The CDR3 DNA sequence: TGTGCCTGGAGTTTCCAGGGTGGATTGAATGAGCAGTTCTTC. Its protein product is CAWSFQGGLNEQFF. The variable domain in full, completed from reference TRBV30 and TRBJ2-1, reads SQTIHQWPATLVQPVGSPLSLECTVEGTSNPNLYWYRQAAGRGLQLLFYSVGIGQISSEVPQNLSASRPQDRQFILSSKKLLLSDSGFYLCAWSFQGGLNEQFFGPGTRLTVL.

This clonotype was seen at least ten times. V is TRBV20-1 and J is TRBJ2-5, with D perhaps matching TRBD1 (6 bases). Trimming removed 0 bases at V and 2 bases at J, with 13 bases between. The CDR3 is made up of 15 amino acids. Germline CDR1 DFQATT, CDR2 SNEGSKA (reference sequence). The CDR3 protein is CSARDGAGEQETQYF. Written as DNA, the CDR3 is TGCAGTGCTAGAGATGGGGCAGGGGAACAAGAGACCCAGTACTTC.

This clonotype was seen a handful of times. The chain joins TRBV10-3 to TRBJ2-2; perhaps TRBD1 as D (5 bases). CDR1 and CDR2 (germline): ENHRY, SYGVKD. V shed 5 bases and J shed 0 bases, with 13 bases lying between them. The CDR3 contains 16 residues. The CDR3: CAISPGLASNTGELFF. CDR3 nucleotides: TGTGCCATCAGTCCAGGGCTCGCCTCGAACACCGGGGAGCTGTTTTTT.

The chain employs TRBV7-2 and TRBJ2-7; 10 bases align to TRBD2. Germline loops: CDR1 SGHTA, CDR2 FQGNSA. The CDR3 totals 14 residues. Trimming took 4 bases from V and 7 from J; bases not matched to a gene: 7. For the CDR3, the DNA is TGTGCCAGCAGCTCCAGCGGGGGGGTAGGGGAGCAGTACTTC. Protein: CASSSSGGVGEQYF.

The CDR3 reads CASSPRRVFNEQFF. Here the CDR3 DNA reads TGTGCCAGCAGCCCCAGACGGGTCTTCAATGAGCAGTTCTTC. J is TRBJ2-1 and V is TRBV9; D ambiguous. Germline V gene sequence: CDR1 SGDLS, CDR2 YYNGEE. The ends were cut back, 4 bases at V and 6 bases at J, with 14 bases in the middle. The CDR3 extends over 14 amino acids.